The clone carrying this T cell receptor beta chain was counted many times. Its antigen is currently unknown. CDR1 and CDR2 (germline): ENHRY, SYGVKD. The CDR3 runs 11 residues. Peripheral blood and lesional scalp punch biopsies were taken from alopecia areata patients. These data belong to a study of CD8+ T cells in alopecia areata. General study results and limits: Researchers report lesional scalp, most notably alopecia totalis/universalis, outstripped normal scalp in clonality. Researchers reported that TCR sharing among patients proved less clear than in mice, possibly HLA-linked.

Sequencing templates came from extracted RNA that was reverse transcribed into cDNA. Using immunoSEQ multiplex PCR, the repertoire was profiled, and TCRdb retains in-frame clones only, with some absent. The sample carries about 140,000 clones, 40% to 55% recorded once. The input for sequencing was CD4+ T cells sorted from blood, taken at week 0. The clonotype originates from a human donor with alopecia areata. The chain employs TRBV10-3 and TRBJ2-3, with TRBD2 matching 7 bases. The CDR3 DNA sequence: TGTGCGGCGGGAGTTGGAGATACGCAGTATTTT. It is translated as CAAGVGDTQYF.